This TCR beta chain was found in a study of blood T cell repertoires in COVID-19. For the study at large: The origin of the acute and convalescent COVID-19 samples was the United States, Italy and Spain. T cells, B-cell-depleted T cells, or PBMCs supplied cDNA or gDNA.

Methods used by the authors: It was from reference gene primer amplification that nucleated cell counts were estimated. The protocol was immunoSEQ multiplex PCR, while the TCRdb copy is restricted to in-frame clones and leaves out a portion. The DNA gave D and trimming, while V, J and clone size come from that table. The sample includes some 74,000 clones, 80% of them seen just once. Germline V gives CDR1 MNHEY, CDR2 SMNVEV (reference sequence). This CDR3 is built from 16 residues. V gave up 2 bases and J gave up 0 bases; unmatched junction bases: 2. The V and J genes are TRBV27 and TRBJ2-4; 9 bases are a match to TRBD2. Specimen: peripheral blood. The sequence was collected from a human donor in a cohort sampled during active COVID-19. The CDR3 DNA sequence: TGTGCCAGCAGTTTACGGCGGGGGGGAGCCAAAAACATTCAGTACTTC. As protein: CASSLRRGGAKNIQYF.